This T cell receptor (beta chain) was recovered during a study of CD8 T cells in Susac syndrome (dated 2019 in TCRdb). Broadly, across the study: Repertoire sequencing was used to test whether CD8+ T cell activation and differentiation in Susac syndrome was antigen driven.

V and J are truncated by 3 bases and 0 bases respectively, leaving an intervening sequence of 5 bases. In the germline V gene, CDR1 corresponds to KGHSH and CDR2 to LQKENI. The CDR3 measures 13 amino acids from cysteine to phenylalanine. Just the 39-base CDR3 DNA is kept, in frame starting at base 1. This clonotype was seen a few times. Its antigen is unknown. No much larger clone is present one base from it, and per-base qualities are unavailable. High-throughput TCR beta sequencing profiled peripheral blood CD8+ and CD4+ T cells from healthy donors, Susac syndrome patients and multiple sclerosis patients. Treatment-naive patients with stable or active relapsing-remitting disease fulfilling revised McDonald criteria were used as multiple sclerosis controls. CD8+ TEMRA cells were enriched by FACS, while bulk CD8+ and CD4+ T cells were purified by magnetic negative isolation. Blood was drawn into EDTA tubes, processed within 24 hours, and PBMCs were isolated by density gradient centrifugation. PBMCs intended for TCR sequencing were cryopreserved in liquid nitrogen and were subsequently thawed in a 37 degrees C water bath. A purity of at least 90% was achieved for sorted or isolated CD4+, CD8+ and CD8+ TEMRA cells.

RNA was extracted using the RNeasy kit, and about 0.45 to 1 ug of the RNA was reverse transcribed with random hexamers. The immunoSEQ multiplex PCR assay, which covers 54 Vbeta and 13 Jbeta segments, was used to amplify TCR beta CDR3 regions. PCR amplification bias was corrected using a synthetic template baseline for primer optimization and computational correction. Per the source publication's procedure: Reads were assigned to V, D and J genes according to IMGT and analyzed in immunoSEQ Analyzer, with only productive sequences retained. Clonality was calculated as one minus the Shannon entropy normalized by log2 of the number of productive unique sequences. Public and private clones were assessed among the 100 most prevalent clones of each patient and control. Susac-specific clones were defined as absent from healthy and MS cohorts, 1052 published viral clones and other ImmuneACCESS disease sequences. In TCRdb, the public reads were trimmed at Q25 with fastp and aligned with MiXCR, with productive beta chains retained. Identical CDR3 proteins give one entry, which carries the most common genes and DNA. In this record, the V and J calls reflect TCRdb's handling and not the investigators' own analysis. The sample data list nearly 200,000 distinct CDR3 sequences, and about 95% of these were observed just once. Approximately 0.097% of the sample is in the top ten clones.

The paper's findings and limits, for the study overall: The TCR sequencing and HLA analysis was acknowledged to have included a relatively small number of individuals.

This clonotype originated in a human donor with multiple sclerosis. The sequenced sample consisted of CD4+ T cells from PBMCs. In this chain, TRBV18 is recombined with TRBJ1-1; no confident D gene assignment can be made. The nucleotide sequence is TGTGCCAGCTCACCCCGTTTGAACACTGAAGCTTTCTTT. Translated, this is CASSPRLNTEAFF.